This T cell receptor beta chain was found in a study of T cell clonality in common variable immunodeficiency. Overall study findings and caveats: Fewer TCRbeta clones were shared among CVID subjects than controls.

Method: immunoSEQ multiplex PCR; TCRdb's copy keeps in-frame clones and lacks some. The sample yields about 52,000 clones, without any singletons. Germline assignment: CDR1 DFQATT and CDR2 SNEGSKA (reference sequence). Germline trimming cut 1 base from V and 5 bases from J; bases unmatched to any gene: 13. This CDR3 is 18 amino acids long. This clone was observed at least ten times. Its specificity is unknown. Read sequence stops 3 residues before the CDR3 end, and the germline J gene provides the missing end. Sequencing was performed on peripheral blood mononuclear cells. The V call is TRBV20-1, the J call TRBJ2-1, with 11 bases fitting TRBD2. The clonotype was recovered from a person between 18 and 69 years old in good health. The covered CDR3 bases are TGCAGTGCTAGAGCCCCGGGACTAGCGGCCCGGTTTAACAATGAG. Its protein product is CSARAPGLAARFNNE. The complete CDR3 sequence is CSARAPGLAARFNNEQFF.